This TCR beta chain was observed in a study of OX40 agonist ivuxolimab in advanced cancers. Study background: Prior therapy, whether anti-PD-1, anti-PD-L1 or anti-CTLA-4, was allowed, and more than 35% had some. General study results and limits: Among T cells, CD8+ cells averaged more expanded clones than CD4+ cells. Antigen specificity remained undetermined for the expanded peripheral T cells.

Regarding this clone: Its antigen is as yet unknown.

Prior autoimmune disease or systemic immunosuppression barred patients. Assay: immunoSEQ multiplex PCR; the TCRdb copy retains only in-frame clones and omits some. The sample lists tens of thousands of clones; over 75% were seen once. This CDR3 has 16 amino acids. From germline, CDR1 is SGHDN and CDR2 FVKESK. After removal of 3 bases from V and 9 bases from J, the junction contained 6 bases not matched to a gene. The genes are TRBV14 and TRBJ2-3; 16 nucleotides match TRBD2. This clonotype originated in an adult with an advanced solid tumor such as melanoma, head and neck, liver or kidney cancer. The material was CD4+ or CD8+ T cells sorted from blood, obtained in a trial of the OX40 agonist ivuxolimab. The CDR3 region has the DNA TGTGCCAGCAGCCATCGCGGGACTAGCGGGAGGGCGACGCAGTATTTT. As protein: CASSHRGTSGRATQYF.